This T cell receptor beta chain was observed in a study of Ad26.COV2.S vaccination and SARS-CoV-2 variants. Study information: Enrollment placed the donor in the COV1001 Ad26.COV2.S trial arm. Study findings and constraints: Recipients of either vaccine or placebo displayed similar breadth of non-spike TCRs. Total T cell responses may have been underestimated by the TCR breadth and depth analyses.

Treatment specified: around 19 received Ad26.COV2.S at low or high dose, single or two shots; 5 received placebo; per-sample allocation not given. The samples date from day 63 after the first vaccine or placebo injection. This person who donated was an adult of 18-55 years in Boston. On this clone itself: Its antigen is still unknown.

The V gene end was trimmed by 4 bases and the J gene end by 3 bases; junction bases not matched to a gene: 6. The germline V gene has CDR1 LNHDA and CDR2 SQIVND (reference sequence). The CDR3 totals 15 residues. The method was immunoSEQ multiplex PCR; TCRdb's version includes in-frame clones alone and lacks a portion of them. The sample holds roughly 680,000 clones, approximately 88% seen once. V is TRBV19 and J is TRBJ2-5, with 9 bases matching TRBD2. The starting material was peripheral blood, obtained in a trial of Ad26.COV2.S vaccine versus placebo. The sequence was collected from a person between 18 and 65 years old who received the Ad26.COV2.S COVID-19 vaccine or a placebo. The chain's CDR3 is CASSTPTSGKETQYF. The CDR3 nucleotides read TGTGCCAGTAGTACCCCGACTAGCGGAAAAGAGACCCAGTACTTC.